Listed here is a single T cell receptor beta chain. Its antigen is unidentified. The record originates from a study of cytomegalovirus exposure and HLA in healthy donors. The PCR employed 60 Vbeta primers together with 13 Jbeta primers. Here immunoSEQ multiplex PCR was the method, and the copy in TCRdb shows in-frame clones only, minus some. The sample carries over 150,000 clones, over 70% recorded once. Germline V gene lookup returns CDR1 SEHNR and CDR2 FQNEAQ (reference sequence). V lost 4 bases, J lost 6 bases, and 22 bases lay in between. This CDR3 comprises 17 residues. Broader study findings: TCR beta chain V- and J-gene trimming was linked, in a later analysis, to a missense variant in DCLRE1C.

This TCR came from a woman aged 45-65 years in good health and CMV-seropositive. Input material: PBMCs. The chain recombines TRBV7-9 with TRBJ2-1; tentative D call: TRBD2 (6 bases). CDR3 sequence reads: CASSSKPGDSGSNEQFF. DNA of the CDR3: TGTGCCAGCAGCTCTAAGCCGGGGGACTCGGGATCCAATGAGCAGTTCTTC. Full variable domain (rest looked up from reference TRBV7-9 and TRBJ2-1): DTGVSQNPRHKITKRGQNVTFRCDPISEHNRLYWYRQTLGQGPEFLTYFQNEAQLEKSRLLSDRFSAERPKGSFSTLEIQRTEQGDSAMYLCASSSKPGDSGSNEQFFGPGTRLTVL.